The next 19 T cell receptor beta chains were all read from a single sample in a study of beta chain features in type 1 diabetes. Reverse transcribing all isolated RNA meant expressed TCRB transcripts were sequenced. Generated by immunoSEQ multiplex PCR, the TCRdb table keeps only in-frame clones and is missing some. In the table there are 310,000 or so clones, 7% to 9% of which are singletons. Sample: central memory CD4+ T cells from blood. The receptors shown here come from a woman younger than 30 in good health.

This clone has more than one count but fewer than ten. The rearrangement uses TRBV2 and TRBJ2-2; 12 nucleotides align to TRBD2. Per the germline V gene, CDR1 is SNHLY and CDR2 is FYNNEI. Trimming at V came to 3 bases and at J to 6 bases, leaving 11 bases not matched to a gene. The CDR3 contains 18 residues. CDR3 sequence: CASSDRLAGGTSPGELFF. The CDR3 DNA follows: TGTGCCAGCAGTGATCGTCTAGCGGGAGGGACATCCCCCGGGGAGCTGTTTTTT.

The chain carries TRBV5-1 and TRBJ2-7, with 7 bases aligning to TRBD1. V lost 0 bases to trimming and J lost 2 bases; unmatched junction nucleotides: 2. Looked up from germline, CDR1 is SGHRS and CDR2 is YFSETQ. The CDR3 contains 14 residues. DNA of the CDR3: TGCGCCAGCAGCTTGGGACAGGGCCCCTACGAGCAGTACTTC. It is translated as CASSLGQGPYEQYF.

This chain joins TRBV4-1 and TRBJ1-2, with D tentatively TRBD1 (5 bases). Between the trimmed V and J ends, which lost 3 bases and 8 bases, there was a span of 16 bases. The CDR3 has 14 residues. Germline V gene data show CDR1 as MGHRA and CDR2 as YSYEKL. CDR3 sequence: CASSQTGTALGYTF. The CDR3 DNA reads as TGCGCCAGCAGCCAGACCGGGACCGCCTTAGGCTACACCTTC.

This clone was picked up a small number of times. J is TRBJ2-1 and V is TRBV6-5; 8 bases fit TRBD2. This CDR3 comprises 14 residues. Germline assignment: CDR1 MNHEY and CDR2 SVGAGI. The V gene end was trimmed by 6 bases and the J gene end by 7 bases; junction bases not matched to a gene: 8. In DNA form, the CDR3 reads TGTGCCAGCAGCGACTGGGGACTAGGGAATGAGCAGTTCTTC. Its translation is CASSDWGLGNEQFF.

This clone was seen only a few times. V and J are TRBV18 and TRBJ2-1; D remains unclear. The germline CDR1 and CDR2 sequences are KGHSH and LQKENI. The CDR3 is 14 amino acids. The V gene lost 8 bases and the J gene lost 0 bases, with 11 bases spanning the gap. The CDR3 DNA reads TGTGCCAGCCGCCCGCCGAGCTCCTACAATGAGCAGTTCTTC. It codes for CASRPPSSYNEQFF.

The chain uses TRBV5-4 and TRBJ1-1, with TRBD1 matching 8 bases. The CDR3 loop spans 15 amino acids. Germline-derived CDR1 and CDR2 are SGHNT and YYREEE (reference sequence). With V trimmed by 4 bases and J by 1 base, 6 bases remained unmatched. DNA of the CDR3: TGTGCCAGCAGCGCAAAGGACAGGGCGAACACTGAAGCTTTCTTT. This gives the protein CASSAKDRANTEAFF.

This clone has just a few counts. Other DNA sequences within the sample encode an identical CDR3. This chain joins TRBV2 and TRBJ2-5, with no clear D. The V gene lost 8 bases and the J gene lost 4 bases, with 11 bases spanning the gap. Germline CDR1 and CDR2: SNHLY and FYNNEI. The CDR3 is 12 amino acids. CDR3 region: CASSPRAETQYF. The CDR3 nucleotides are TGTGCCAGCTCCCCCCGGGCAGAGACCCAGTACTTC.

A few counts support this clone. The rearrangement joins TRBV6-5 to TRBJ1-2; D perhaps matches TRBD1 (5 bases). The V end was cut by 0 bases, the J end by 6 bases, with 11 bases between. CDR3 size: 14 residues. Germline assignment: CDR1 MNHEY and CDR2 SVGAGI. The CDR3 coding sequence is TGTGCCAGCAGTTACTCCCAGGGCCAAAATGGCTACACCTTC. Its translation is CASSYSQGQNGYTF.

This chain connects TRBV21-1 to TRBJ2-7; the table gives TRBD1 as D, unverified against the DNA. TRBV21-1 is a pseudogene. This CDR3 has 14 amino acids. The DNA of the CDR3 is TGTGCCAGCCGAGGGACGGACAGACCCTACGAGCAGTACTTC. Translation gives CASRGTDRPYEQYF.

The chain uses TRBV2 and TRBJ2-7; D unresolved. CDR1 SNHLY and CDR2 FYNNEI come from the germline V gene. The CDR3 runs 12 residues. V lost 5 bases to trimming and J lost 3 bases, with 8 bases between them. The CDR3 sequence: CASSPTLYEQYF. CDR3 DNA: TGTGCCAGCAGTCCTACTCTCTACGAGCAGTACTTC.

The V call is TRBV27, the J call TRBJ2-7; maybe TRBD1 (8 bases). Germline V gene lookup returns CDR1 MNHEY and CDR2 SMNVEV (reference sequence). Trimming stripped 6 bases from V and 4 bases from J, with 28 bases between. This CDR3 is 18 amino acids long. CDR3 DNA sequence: TGTGCCAGCAGCACAACAGGGGGGAGCCGGACTAGGGGTTACGAGCAGTACTTC. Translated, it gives CASSTTGGSRTRGYEQYF.

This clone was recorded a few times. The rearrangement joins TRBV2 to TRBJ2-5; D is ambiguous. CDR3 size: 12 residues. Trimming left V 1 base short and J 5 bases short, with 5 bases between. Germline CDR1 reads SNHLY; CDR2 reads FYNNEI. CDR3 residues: CASSEVRETQYF. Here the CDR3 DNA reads TGTGCCAGCAGTGAAGTTAGGGAGACCCAGTACTTC.

The DNA of the CDR3 is TGTGCCAGCAGCTCCACAGCTATAAACACCGGGGAGCTGTTTTTT. Translated, it gives CASSSTAINTGELFF. V and J are TRBV7-9 and TRBJ2-2; D unclear. Germline assignment: CDR1 SEHNR and CDR2 FQNEAQ (reference sequence). CDR3 size: 15 residues. V was clipped by 4 bases and J by 2 bases, with 11 bases between them.

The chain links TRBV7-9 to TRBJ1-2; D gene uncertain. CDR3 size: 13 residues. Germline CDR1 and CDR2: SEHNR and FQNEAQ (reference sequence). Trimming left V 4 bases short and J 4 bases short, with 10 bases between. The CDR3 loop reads CASSSTALYGYTF. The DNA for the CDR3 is TGTGCCAGCAGCTCCACAGCACTCTATGGCTACACCTTC.

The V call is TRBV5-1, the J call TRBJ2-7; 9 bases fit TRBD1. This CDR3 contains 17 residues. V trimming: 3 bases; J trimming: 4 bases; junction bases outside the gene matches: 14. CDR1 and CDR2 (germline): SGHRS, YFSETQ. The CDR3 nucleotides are TGCGCCAGCAGCTCTGGCCCCGGGACAGGGCGGGCGTACGAGCAGTACTTC. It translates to CASSSGPGTGRAYEQYF.

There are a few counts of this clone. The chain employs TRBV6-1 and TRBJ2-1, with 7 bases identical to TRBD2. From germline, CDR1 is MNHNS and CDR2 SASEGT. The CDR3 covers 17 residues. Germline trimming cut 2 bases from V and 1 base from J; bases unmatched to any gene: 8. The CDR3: CASSEFGTSVSYNEQFF. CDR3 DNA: TGTGCCAGCAGTGAATTTGGAACTAGCGTTTCCTACAATGAGCAGTTCTTC.

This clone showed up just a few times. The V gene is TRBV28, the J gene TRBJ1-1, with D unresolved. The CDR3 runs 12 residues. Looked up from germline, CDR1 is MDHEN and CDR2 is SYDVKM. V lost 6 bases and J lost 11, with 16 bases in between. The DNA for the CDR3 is TGTGCCAGCAGCCTAATGGGCCCCGTGGCTTTCTTT. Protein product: CASSLMGPVAFF. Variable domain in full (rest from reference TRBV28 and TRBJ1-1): DVKVTQSSRYLVKRTGEKVFLECVQDMDHENMFWYRQDPGLGLRLIYFSYDVKMKEKGDIPEGYSVSREKKERFSLILESASTNQTSMYLCASSLMGPVAFFGQGTRLTVV.

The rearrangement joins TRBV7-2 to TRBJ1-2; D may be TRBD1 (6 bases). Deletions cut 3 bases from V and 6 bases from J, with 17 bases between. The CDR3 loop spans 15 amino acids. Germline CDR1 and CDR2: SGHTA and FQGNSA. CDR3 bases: TGTGCCAGCAGCTTTCAGCCGGACAGTATACATGGCTACACCTTC. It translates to CASSFQPDSIHGYTF.

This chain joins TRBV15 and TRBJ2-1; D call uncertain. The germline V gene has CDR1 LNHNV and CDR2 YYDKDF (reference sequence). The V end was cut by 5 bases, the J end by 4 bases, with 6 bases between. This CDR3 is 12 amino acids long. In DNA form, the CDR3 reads TGTGCCACCAGCGTAGGATACAATGAGCAGTTCTTC. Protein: CATSVGYNEQFF.